This passage covers 27 T cell receptor beta chains from one sample sequenced in a study of CD8+ T cells in alopecia areata. RNA extraction and reverse transcription yielded cDNA as sequencing template. Measured with immunoSEQ multiplex PCR; TCRdb has only the in-frame clones, and not every one. Here the sample spans some 180,000 clones, about 61% being singletons. The material sequenced was CD8+ T cells sorted from blood. These receptors originate from a human donor in good health.

This clone appeared a single time. The chain recombines TRBV4-1 with TRBJ2-5; no definite D call. The CDR3 loop spans 13 amino acids. The V and J ends lost 1 base and 7 bases respectively, with 10 bases between them. The germline V gene encodes CDR1 MGHRA and CDR2 YSYEKL. In nucleotides, the CDR3 is TGCGCCAGCAGCCAAGTAAGGTTGGGGACCCAGTACTTC. Translation gives CASSQVRLGTQYF.

This clone was found a few times. The chain uses TRBV14 and TRBJ2-3; no reliable D call. Germline values: CDR1 SGHDN, CDR2 FVKESK. The CDR3 extends over 12 amino acids. The ends were cut back, 2 bases at V and 5 bases at J, with 5 bases in the middle. The chain's CDR3 is CASSQYGDTQYF. As DNA, the CDR3 is TGTGCCAGCAGCCAATACGGAGATACGCAGTATTTT. The variable domain in full, with the rest retrieved from reference TRBV14 and TRBJ2-3, is EAGVTQFPSHSVIEKGQTVTLRCDPISGHDNLYWYRRVMGKEIKFLLHFVKESKQDESGMPNNRFLAERTGGTYSTLKVQPAELEDSGVYFCASSQYGDTQYFGPGTRLTVL.

This clone was observed a handful of times. The rearrangement links TRBV2 to TRBJ2-1; a possible D gene is TRBD2 (7 bases). Deletions cut 6 bases from V and 9 bases from J, with 21 bases between. This CDR3 is built from 15 residues. Germline V gives CDR1 SNHLY, CDR2 FYNNEI. CDR3 in amino acids: CASRGEGGAWREQFF. The DNA for the CDR3 is TGTGCCAGCAGAGGAGAAGGGGGGGCGTGGCGTGAGCAGTTCTTC.

The sample holds a few counts of this clone. This chain uses TRBV29-1 with TRBJ2-1; D ambiguous. The V end lost 3 bases, the J end lost 0 bases, and 6 bases lay between the germline ends. This CDR3 region has 13 residues. The germline V gene encodes CDR1 SQVTM and CDR2 ANQGSEA. CDR3 DNA: TGCAGCGTTGACACCAGCTCCTACAATGAGCAGTTCTTC. Translated: CSVDTSSYNEQFF.

The rearrangement links TRBV13 to TRBJ2-1; no reliable D call. The germline gives CDR1 PRHDT, CDR2 FYEKMQ (reference sequence). The V gene lost 5 bases and the J gene lost 5 bases, with 19 bases spanning the gap. This CDR3 has 16 residues. Written as DNA, the CDR3 is TGTGCCAGCAGCCATCATGGGTCACATAACCACAATGAGCAGTTCTTC. Translating gives CASSHHGSHNHNEQFF.

This clone was picked up a small number of times. Different DNA sequences within this sample yield the same CDR3. The chain couples TRBV4-1 to TRBJ2-7; tentative D call: TRBD1 (5 bases). The ends were cut back, 4 bases at V and 3 bases at J, with 7 bases in the middle. Germline V gene data show CDR1 as MGHRA and CDR2 as YSYEKL. The CDR3 totals 12 residues. CDR3 nucleotides: TGCGCCAGCAGCCTCCAGGGCTACGAGCAGTACTTC. Encoded protein: CASSLQGYEQYF.

The rearrangement uses TRBV4-2 and TRBJ2-1; D might be TRBD1 or TRBD2, each matching 6 bases. The CDR3 length is 17 residues. The germline V gene has CDR1 LGHNA and CDR2 YNFKEQ. Between the trimmed V and J ends, which lost 0 bases and 8 bases, there was a span of 20 bases. Here the CDR3 DNA reads TGTGCCAGCAGCCAAGAGGTTCTCGGAGGGGGATTGGATGAGCAGTTCTTC. Encoded protein: CASSQEVLGGGLDEQFF.

V usage is TRBV9 and J usage is TRBJ2-1, with D perhaps given as TRBD1 or TRBD2 (5 bases each). The CDR3 is made up of 13 amino acids. Per the germline V gene, CDR1 is SGDLS and CDR2 is YYNGEE. Trimming cost V 5 bases and J 4 bases, with 10 bases left between them. The CDR3 loop reads CASSRDVYNEQFF. The CDR3 DNA follows: TGTGCCAGCAGTAGGGACGTGTACAATGAGCAGTTCTTC.

This clone came up a few times. V is TRBV15 and J is TRBJ2-2; D uncertain. The CDR3 totals 14 residues. V lost 8 bases to trimming and J lost 1 base, with 11 bases between them. Germline V gene data show CDR1 as LNHNV and CDR2 as YYDKDF (reference sequence). CDR3 sequence reads: CATQERQNTGELFF. CDR3 nucleotide sequence: TGTGCCACCCAAGAACGACAGAACACCGGGGAGCTGTTTTTT.

The chain has TRBV5-4 and TRBJ1-6; D is undetermined. The CDR3 has 15 amino acids. Germline-derived CDR1 and CDR2 are SGHNT and YYREEE (reference sequence). The V and J ends lost 2 bases and 8 bases respectively, with 14 bases between them. The CDR3 is CASSFRTLGDSPLHF. CDR3 nucleotide sequence: TGTGCCAGCAGCTTCAGGACCTTGGGAGATTCACCCCTCCACTTT.

V and J are TRBV5-1 and TRBJ1-1; no clear D. Between the trimmed V and J ends, which lost 1 base and 0 bases, there was a span of 4 bases. The germline gives CDR1 SGHRS, CDR2 YFSETQ. This CDR3 spans 13 amino acids. CDR3 sequence: CASSLLVNTEAFF. Written as DNA, the CDR3 is TGCGCCAGCAGCTTGTTGGTGAACACTGAAGCTTTCTTT.

This clone showed up just once. The chain employs TRBV2 and TRBJ2-5, with D hard to call. Trimming stripped 3 bases from V and 5 bases from J, with 10 bases between. CDR1 and CDR2 from the germline V gene are SNHLY and FYNNEI. The CDR3 runs 13 residues. The CDR3 sequence is CASSETLAETQYF. DNA of the CDR3: TGTGCCAGCAGTGAGACCCTTGCCGAGACCCAGTACTTC.

This clone was picked up one time. The V and J genes are TRBV6-9 and TRBJ1-5; maybe TRBD1 (5 bases). The V gene's germline CDR1 is MNHGY and CDR2 SVAAGI. V was cut by 8 bases and J by 5 bases, with 10 bases left in between. The CDR3 has 12 residues. CDR3 DNA: TGTGCCAGCCGGGACGGGTATCAGCCCCAGCATTTT. Its translation: CASRDGYQPQHF.

The CDR3 nucleotides are TGTGCCAGCAGCTTCGGGACTAGTCTCAGCTACGAGCAGTACTTC. Its protein product is CASSFGTSLSYEQYF. This chain connects TRBV5-6 to TRBJ2-7; 8 bases are shared with TRBD2. CDR3 length equals 15 residues. V was clipped by 2 bases and J by 3 bases; unmatched bases: 7. Per germline, CDR1 SGHDT and CDR2 YYEEEE.

The CDR3 reads CASSQVVGGNEQFF. DNA of the CDR3: TGCGCCAGCAGCCAAGTTGTGGGGGGCAATGAGCAGTTCTTC. J is TRBJ2-1 and V is TRBV4-1; maybe TRBD2 (6 bases). V was shortened by 1 base and J by 6 bases, with 10 bases between the two germline ends. Looked up from germline, CDR1 is MGHRA and CDR2 is YSYEKL. The CDR3 has 14 residues.

The chain combines TRBV28 with TRBJ1-1; D gene uncertain. The CDR3 has 13 amino acids. V was clipped by 3 bases and J by 5 bases, with 10 bases between them. Germline CDR1 is MDHEN and CDR2 is SYDVKM. CDR3 DNA sequence: TGTGCCAGCAGTTTCCATGAGGCAACTGAAGCTTTCTTT. Translation gives CASSFHEATEAFF.

The V call is TRBV4-2, the J call TRBJ2-3, with D tentatively TRBD1 (5 bases). The V end lost 4 bases, the J end lost 5 bases, and 22 bases lay between the germline ends. The CDR3 extends over 17 amino acids. CDR1 and CDR2 from the germline V gene are LGHNA and YNFKEQ. For the CDR3, the DNA is TGTGCCAGCAGCCGAGAATTATCCGGGCCCACAGGAGATACGCAGTATTTT. Translated, it gives CASSRELSGPTGDTQYF.

V usage is TRBV6-1 and J usage is TRBJ2-1; no reliable D call. This CDR3 region has 13 residues. Germline lookup yields CDR1 MNHNS and CDR2 SASEGT. V shed 2 bases and J shed 15 bases, with 17 bases lying between them. CDR3 region: CASSEYLGWVPFF. CDR3 in DNA: TGTGCCAGCAGTGAATACTTGGGCTGGGTTCCGTTCTTC.

The chain is built from TRBV27 and TRBJ2-1; a possible D gene is TRBD2 (6 bases). The germline gives CDR1 MNHEY, CDR2 SMNVEV (reference sequence). This CDR3 comprises 14 residues. Trimming took off 3 bases at V and 2 bases at J, with 8 bases between the two ends. The CDR3 spells CASSLGGPYNEQFF. CDR3 DNA sequence: TGTGCCAGCAGTTTGGGGGGACCCTACAATGAGCAGTTCTTC.

The CDR3 sequence: CASREFYNEQFF. In DNA form, the CDR3 reads TGTGCCAGCAGGGAATTCTACAATGAGCAGTTCTTC. The chain joins TRBV6-1 to TRBJ2-1; no firm D call. The CDR3 spans 12 residues. V lost 6 bases, J lost 3 bases, and 6 bases lay in between. Germline lookup yields CDR1 MNHNS and CDR2 SASEGT.

The genes are TRBV28 and TRBJ1-1; D is unresolved. V was clipped by 3 bases and J by 0 bases, with 11 bases between them. Looked up from germline, CDR1 is MDHEN and CDR2 is SYDVKM. CDR3 length equals 15 residues. CDR3 in DNA: TGTGCCAGCAGTTTCTCGACGGCCCTGAACACTGAAGCTTTCTTT. It specifies CASSFSTALNTEAFF.

The genes are TRBV5-1 and TRBJ1-1; D perhaps matches TRBD1 (5 bases). Trimming stripped 7 bases from V and 1 base from J, with 8 bases between. The germline V gene has CDR1 SGHRS and CDR2 YFSETQ. The length of the CDR3 is 12 residues. CDR3 sequence reads: CASGTGNTEAFF. The CDR3 region has the DNA TGCGCCAGCGGAACAGGGAACACTGAAGCTTTCTTT.

The chain couples TRBV29-1 to TRBJ2-5; TRBD2 aligns across 8 bases. The junction had 11 bases not matched to a gene; V was cut back by 7 bases and J by 4 bases. Germline CDR1 and CDR2: SQVTM and ANQGSEA. CDR3 length equals 14 residues. CDR3 residues: CSAAPQRGLETQYF. DNA for the CDR3: TGCAGCGCAGCCCCACAGCGGGGGCTAGAGACCCAGTACTTC.

V and J are TRBV5-1 and TRBJ2-1, with 9 nucleotides matching TRBD2. The V gene end was trimmed by 3 bases and the J gene end by 6 bases; junction bases not matched to a gene: 10. The germline gives CDR1 SGHRS, CDR2 YFSETQ. CDR3 size: 16 residues. CDR3 DNA: TGCGCCAGCAGCTCCGGGACTAGCACCCTTCCCAATGAGCAGTTCTTC. This gives the protein CASSSGTSTLPNEQFF. Together with reference TRBV5-1 and TRBJ2-1, the CDR3 gives the full variable domain: KAGVTQTPRYLIKTRGQQVTLSCSPISGHRSVSWYQQTPGQGLQFLFEYFSETQRNKGNFPGRFSGRQFSNSRSEMNVSTLELGDSALYLCASSSGTSTLPNEQFFGPGTRLTVL.

V and J are TRBV7-2 and TRBJ2-5; possibly TRBD1 for D (6 bases). Looked up from germline, CDR1 is SGHTA and CDR2 is FQGNSA. The CDR3 is 15 amino acids. The V end lost 5 bases, the J end lost 5 bases, and 18 bases lay between the germline ends. The CDR3 bases are TGTGCCAGCAGCGCAGCACAGGGAAGGGACGAGACCCAGTACTTC. It is translated as CASSAAQGRDETQYF.

The genes are TRBV7-9 and TRBJ1-2; D ambiguous. V was pared by 3 bases and J by 1 base, with 15 bases between. The CDR3 has 16 amino acids. Germline-derived CDR1 and CDR2 are SEHNR and FQNEAQ (reference sequence). CDR3 sequence (DNA): TGTGCCAGCAGCTTCCTACTCTCCCCGAATAACTATGGCTACACCTTC. It specifies CASSFLLSPNNYGYTF.

The genes are TRBV29-1 and TRBJ1-1; D uncertain. Trimming took 3 bases from V and 3 from J, leaving 14 bases between them. The CDR3 is made up of 14 amino acids. The germline CDR1 and CDR2 sequences are SQVTM and ANQGSEA. The CDR3 reads CSVEGSWEHTEAFF. CDR3 nucleotide sequence: TGCAGCGTTGAGGGCAGTTGGGAACACACTGAAGCTTTCTTT.